In its sample, the clone carrying this T cell receptor beta chain was seen many times. The ends lost 4 bases at V and 0 bases at J; junction bases unmatched: 10. Germline CDR1 and CDR2: SGHDT and YYEEEE. CDR3 length equals 19 residues. One entry per CDR3 protein results from TCRdb running MiXCR on the RT-PCR reads. The repertoire includes about 680,000 distinct CDR3 sequences, approximately 15% of them detected once, and 3.6% sits in the top ten. The J gene is TRBJ2-4, the V gene TRBV5-6; 13 nucleotides line up with TRBD2. The sample was memory CD4+ T cells from blood. The origin of this receptor is a female donor in good health, serving as a healthy control. The CDR3 sequence: CASSPGLAGVPIAKNIQYF. The CDR3 region has the DNA TGTGCCAGCAGCCCCGGACTAGCGGGGGTCCCTATAGCCAAAAACATTCAGTACTTC. The complete variable domain, with remaining parts taken from reference TRBV5-6 and TRBJ2-4, reads DAGVTQSPTHLIKTRGQQVTLRCSPKSGHDTVSWYQQALGQGPQFIFQYYEEEERQRGNFPDRFSGHQFPNYSSELNVNALLLGDSALYLCASSPGLAGVPIAKNIQYFGAGTRLSVL.